Shown below are 24 T cell receptor beta chains from a single sample sequenced in a study of CD8 T cells in Susac syndrome. A quantity of about 0.5 to 1 ug RNA underwent reverse transcription using random hexamers. TCRdb fed the immunoSEQ multiplex PCR reads into MiXCR, producing one record per CDR3 protein. The table records some 110,000 distinct CDR3 sequences, roughly 95% of them present only once. The sample comprised CD4+ T cells from PBMCs. Receptors originate from a human donor with Susac syndrome.

The CDR3, as DNA: TGCAGTGCTAGAGGACTCGCCAACGGTGAGCAGTTCTTC. Its protein is CSARGLANGEQFF. The J gene is TRBJ2-1, the V gene TRBV20-1, with no clear D. V was cut by 1 base and J by 9 bases, with 13 bases left in between. Germline V gene data show CDR1 as DFQATT and CDR2 as SNEGSKA (reference sequence). The CDR3 spans 13 residues.

V and J are TRBV2 and TRBJ1-2; weak D call: TRBD1 (6 bases). CDR1 and CDR2 from the germline V gene are SNHLY and FYNNEI. This CDR3 region has 13 residues. Trimming left V 6 bases short and J 3 bases short, with 11 bases between. The CDR3 sequence is CASRRGADYGYTF. DNA of the CDR3: TGTGCCAGCAGGCGGGGGGCGGACTATGGCTACACCTTC.

The rearrangement uses TRBV15 and TRBJ2-6; D not resolved. The germline V and J ends were trimmed by 0 bases and 4 bases, with 13 bases remaining between them. Germline CDR1 and CDR2: LNHNV and YYDKDF (reference sequence). This CDR3 spans 17 amino acids. The CDR3 nucleotides read TGTGCCACCAGCAGAGATTTCACGTTAGGAGGGGCCAACGTCCTGACTTTC. It is translated as CATSRDFTLGGANVLTF. Looking up the rest from reference TRBV15 and TRBJ2-6 gives the full variable domain: DAMVIQNPRYQVTQFGKPVTLSCSQTLNHNVMYWYQQKSSQAPKLLFHYYDKDFNNEADTPDNFQSRRPNTSFCFLDIRSPGLGDTAMYLCATSRDFTLGGANVLTFGAGSRLTVL.

The rearrangement links TRBV2 to TRBJ2-7; 7 bases are shared with TRBD2. Germline-derived CDR1 and CDR2 are SNHLY and FYNNEI. The CDR3 covers 15 residues. The trim removed 5 bases at V and 4 bases at J, leaving 11 bases unmatched. In DNA form, the CDR3 reads TGTGCCAGCAGTCAGATGGCGGGAGTGGGGTACGAGCAGTACTTC. Its translation: CASSQMAGVGYEQYF.

The table lists this clonotype with a count of one. The gene calls are TRBV29-1 and TRBJ2-5; D possibly uses TRBD1 or TRBD2 (5 bases each). The V end was cut by 3 bases, the J end by 4 bases, with 15 bases between. Germline V gene data show CDR1 as SQVTM and CDR2 as ANQGSEA. The CDR3 extends over 14 amino acids. The CDR3 sequence: CSVDPGDGVETQYF. The DNA of the CDR3 is TGCAGCGTTGACCCCGGGGACGGCGTAGAGACCCAGTACTTC.

The chain combines TRBV5-1 with TRBJ2-3; D is possibly TRBD1 (5 bases). The CDR3 has 15 amino acids. V lost 4 bases, J lost 5 bases, and 17 bases lay in between. CDR1 and CDR2 (germline): SGHRS, YFSETQ. In nucleotides, the CDR3 is TGCGCCAGCAGCGCACTTCCTAGGGGCGGAGATACGCAGTATTTT. Translation gives CASSALPRGGDTQYF.

The CDR3 DNA reads TGCAGTGCTAGTAGGGGATTAAACTATGGCTACACCTTC. It codes for CSASRGLNYGYTF. J is TRBJ1-2 and V is TRBV20-1, with D possibly matching TRBD1 (5 bases). CDR1 DFQATT and CDR2 SNEGSKA come from the germline V gene (reference sequence). The length of the CDR3 is 13 residues. V lost 3 bases, J lost 2 bases, and 10 bases lay in between.

V usage is TRBV18 and J usage is TRBJ1-1; D unresolved. The CDR3 is 13 amino acids. Per the germline V gene, CDR1 is KGHSH and CDR2 is LQKENI. The ends were cut back, 6 bases at V and 0 bases at J, with 8 bases in the middle. CDR3 bases: TGTGCCAGCTCCCCAGAGATGAACACTGAAGCTTTCTTT. Translating it yields CASSPEMNTEAFF.

The rearrangement joins TRBV9 to TRBJ2-7; tentative D call: TRBD1 (5 bases). Trimming removed 0 bases at V and 3 bases at J, with 7 bases between. The CDR3 runs 13 residues. Germline CDR1 and CDR2: SGDLS and YYNGEE. The CDR3 loop is CASSVEQGYEQYF. CDR3 in DNA: TGTGCCAGCAGCGTAGAGCAGGGCTACGAGCAGTACTTC.

The V gene is TRBV3-1, the J gene TRBJ2-1; the D gene is possibly TRBD2 (6 bases). The CDR3 contains 13 residues. Germline CDR1 is LGHDT and CDR2 is YNNKEL (reference sequence). Trimming removed 6 bases from V and 9 bases from J, with 15 bases in between. The DNA for the CDR3 is TGTGCCAGCAGTCTGACTAGTGCGGGTGAGCAGTTCTTC. Protein: CASSLTSAGEQFF.

This clonotype turned up a few times. The chain couples TRBV19 to TRBJ2-2; tentative D call: TRBD1 (6 bases). The CDR3 is made up of 15 amino acids. Germline V CDR1 and CDR2: LNHDA, SQIVND (reference sequence). Trimming took 7 bases from V and 7 from J, leaving 19 bases between them. CDR3 nucleotides: TGTGCCAGTACGATGGGCAGGGGAGCGATCGGGGAGCTGTTTTTT. It yields the protein CASTMGRGAIGELFF.

The chain links TRBV29-1 to TRBJ2-1; a weak D match, TRBD2 (5 bases). V was cut by 4 bases and J by 4 bases, with 14 bases left in between. Germline values: CDR1 SQVTM, CDR2 ANQGSEA. The CDR3 has 14 amino acids. As DNA, the CDR3 is TGCAGCGTTGTGGATCTTGGGAGATACAATGAGCAGTTCTTC. Translated, it gives CSVVDLGRYNEQFF.

This clonotype has only one observation. V usage is TRBV5-1 and J usage is TRBJ2-7; D is unclear. Trimming removed 5 bases from V and 2 bases from J, with 8 bases in between. The CDR3 runs to 12 residues. CDR1 is SGHRS, CDR2 YFSETQ, per germline. The CDR3 region has the DNA TGCGCCAGCAGTCAAAGTGCCTACGAGCAGTACTTC. Translation: CASSQSAYEQYF.

V is TRBV20-1 and J is TRBJ1-2; D call uncertain. Germline V gene lookup returns CDR1 DFQATT and CDR2 SNEGSKA (reference sequence). The CDR3 totals 13 residues. Trimming cost V 1 base and J 5 bases, with 11 bases left between them. The CDR3 is CSARVVGGYGYTF. As DNA, the CDR3 is TGCAGTGCTAGAGTTGTTGGCGGGTATGGCTACACCTTC.

This chain links TRBV21-1 with TRBJ2-7; the table's D call, TRBD2, was not checked against the DNA. TRBV21-1 has pseudogene status. The CDR3 extends over 18 amino acids. This chain's CDR3 is CASSKVASGGRISYEQYF. The CDR3 DNA reads as TGTGCCAGCAGCAAAGTAGCTAGCGGGGGTCGTATATCCTACGAGCAGTACTTC.

This chain uses TRBV19 with TRBJ1-4, with TRBD1 identical over 7 bases. The CDR3 runs 14 residues. Germline loops: CDR1 LNHDA, CDR2 SQIVND (reference sequence). The V and J ends lost 5 bases and 5 bases, in that order; junction bases with no gene match: 5. The CDR3 is CASSPGQSNEKLFF. Written as DNA, the CDR3 is TGTGCCAGTAGTCCGGGACAGAGCAATGAAAAACTGTTTTTT. Variable domain in full (rest from reference TRBV19 and TRBJ1-4): DGGITQSPKYLFRKEGQNVTLSCEQNLNHDAMYWYRQDPGQGLRLIYYSQIVNDFQKGDIAEGYSVSREKKESFPLTVTSAQKNPTAFYLCASSPGQSNEKLFFGSGTQLSVL.

The rearrangement joins TRBV20-1 to TRBJ1-5; D remains ambiguous. The CDR3 is made up of 13 amino acids. Trimming cost V 0 bases and J 5 bases, with 8 bases left between them. CDR1 DFQATT and CDR2 SNEGSKA come from the germline V gene (reference sequence). CDR3 DNA sequence: TGCAGTGCTAGAGATTCCGCTGATCAGCCCCAGCATTTT. Translated: CSARDSADQPQHF.

The chain couples TRBV24-1 to TRBJ2-1, with 9 bases aligning to TRBD1. V shed 4 bases, J shed 6 bases, and the junction held 3 bases outside the gene matches. Germline V gene data show CDR1 as KGHDR and CDR2 as SFDVKD. The CDR3 runs 14 residues. This CDR3 is CATSDGTGLNEQFF. The CDR3 DNA sequence: TGTGCCACCAGTGACGGGACAGGGCTCAATGAGCAGTTCTTC.

The rearrangement uses TRBV7-2 and TRBJ2-5, with 9 bases that match TRBD1. After removal of 6 bases from V and 5 bases from J, the junction contained 7 bases not matched to a gene. The CDR3 spans 14 residues. Germline CDR1 SGHTA, CDR2 FQGNSA. As DNA, the CDR3 is TGTGCCAGCAGTCGTACAGGGGGCACGGAGACCCAGTACTTC. Translation: CASSRTGGTETQYF.

The rearrangement uses TRBV29-1 and TRBJ2-7, with 7 bases aligning to TRBD1. CDR1 SQVTM and CDR2 ANQGSEA come from the germline V gene. The CDR3 has 13 amino acids. After removal of 6 bases from V and 1 base from J, the junction contained 6 bases not matched to a gene. The DNA of the CDR3 is TGCAGCGTCCTTCCGGACAGGTCCTACGAGCAGTACTTC. Translating it yields CSVLPDRSYEQYF.

A single count supports this clonotype. The chain links TRBV4-2 to TRBJ2-7; 8 bases map to TRBD2. Germline V lookup: CDR1 LGHNA, CDR2 YNFKEQ. Germline trimming cut 1 base from V and 2 bases from J; bases unmatched to any gene: 4. This CDR3 contains 15 residues. The CDR3 coding sequence is TGTGCCAGCAGCCAAGTGGCAGCGGGGGCCTACGAGCAGTACTTC. Translated: CASSQVAAGAYEQYF.

The rearrangement links TRBV28 to TRBJ2-7, with 7 bases lining up with TRBD2. J gave up 0 bases and V 8 bases, and 7 bases lay outside the gene matches. CDR1 MDHEN and CDR2 SYDVKM come from the germline V gene. The CDR3 covers 14 residues. CDR3: CASFSRTSSYEQYF. The CDR3 nucleotides read TGTGCCAGCTTCAGTCGGACTAGCTCCTACGAGCAGTACTTC.

This clonotype was counted once. V is TRBV5-1 and J is TRBJ2-7; 7 bases line up with TRBD2. CDR3 length equals 14 residues. The V gene end was trimmed by 3 bases and the J gene end by 7 bases; junction bases not matched to a gene: 10. Germline CDR1 reads SGHRS; CDR2 reads YFSETQ. CDR3 region: CASSWEGGSGEQYF. The DNA of the CDR3 is TGCGCCAGCAGCTGGGAGGGCGGGAGTGGTGAGCAGTACTTC.

The chain employs TRBV5-4 and TRBJ1-5; D uncertain. The CDR3 covers 13 residues. The ends were cut back, 3 bases at V and 5 bases at J, with 9 bases in the middle. Germline CDR1 and CDR2: SGHNT and YYREEE (reference sequence). The CDR3 loop is CASSYDIDQPQHF. CDR3 nucleotides: TGTGCCAGCAGCTACGACATTGATCAGCCCCAGCATTTT.